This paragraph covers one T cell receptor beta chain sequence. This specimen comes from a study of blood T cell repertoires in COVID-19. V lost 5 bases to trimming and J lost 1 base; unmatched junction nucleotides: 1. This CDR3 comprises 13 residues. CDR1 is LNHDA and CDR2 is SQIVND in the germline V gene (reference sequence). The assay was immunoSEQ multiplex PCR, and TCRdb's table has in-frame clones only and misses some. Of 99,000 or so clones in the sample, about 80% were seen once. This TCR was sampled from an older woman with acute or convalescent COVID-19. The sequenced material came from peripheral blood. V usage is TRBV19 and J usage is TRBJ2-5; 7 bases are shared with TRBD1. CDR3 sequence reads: CASSGTAQETQYF. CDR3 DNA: TGTGCCAGTAGTGGGACAGCCCAAGAGACCCAGTACTTC.